These 31 T cell receptor beta chains were sequenced from one sample in a study of a mutant IDH1 vaccine in newly diagnosed glioma. Time point denoted: week 11, during vaccination. Doses comprised 300 ug of mutant IDH1 20-mer peptide each, plus topical imiquimod. Clones were sequenced by immunoSEQ multiplex PCR, and TCRdb holds only the in-frame ones, with some missing. The sample contains over 95,000 clones, roughly 90% of which appear only once. Which antigens these TCRs recognize remains unknown. The sequencing here drew on PBMCs, taken from a glioma patient whose treatment included an IDH1 peptide vaccine. The source of these receptors is a woman in her forties or fifties with glioma.

The V and J genes are TRBV2 and TRBJ1-2; 10 nucleotides agree with TRBD1. The CDR3 covers 16 residues. V was pared by 7 bases and J by 6 bases, with 14 bases of the junction left unmatched. CDR1 is SNHLY and CDR2 is FYNNEI in the germline V gene. This chain's CDR3 is CASIPAGWTGGNGYTF. CDR3 nucleotides: TGTGCCAGCATACCGGCCGGTTGGACAGGGGGGAATGGCTACACCTTC.

The chain employs TRBV9 and TRBJ1-1; tentative D call: TRBD1 (5 bases). This CDR3 is built from 15 residues. Germline V gene lookup returns CDR1 SGDLS and CDR2 YYNGEE. V was cut by 3 bases and J by 6 bases, with 18 bases left in between. DNA of the CDR3: TGTGCCAGCAGCGCGAGTGGGGGAAAGACCGCTGAAGCTTTCTTT. Translated: CASSASGGKTAEAFF.

This sequence joins TRBV30 and TRBJ2-1, with 7 bases that match TRBD2. The junction had 10 bases not matched to a gene; V was cut back by 2 bases and J by 3 bases. This CDR3 region has 16 residues. Germline V lookup: CDR1 GTSNPN, CDR2 SVGIG (reference sequence). The CDR3 region has the DNA TGTGCCTGGAGTCCCCCGGGGCAGCGGGGCTACAATGAGCAGTTCTTC. Translation gives CAWSPPGQRGYNEQFF. The full variable domain, completed using reference TRBV30 and TRBJ2-1, is SQTIHQWPATLVQPVGSPLSLECTVEGTSNPNLYWYRQAAGRGLQLLFYSVGIGQISSEVPQNLSASRPQDRQFILSSKKLLLSDSGFYLCAWSPPGQRGYNEQFFGPGTRLTVL.

This clone was observed a few times. The rearrangement links TRBV9 to TRBJ2-7, with D tentatively TRBD1 or TRBD2 (5 bases each). Trimming shortened V by 1 base and J by 9 bases, and 23 bases separated the two germline ends. Per germline, CDR1 SGDLS and CDR2 YYNGEE. There are 16 residues in the CDR3. CDR3 residues: CASSVTPQGRTSGQYF. The DNA for the CDR3 is TGTGCCAGCAGCGTAACCCCCCAGGGCAGGACGAGCGGGCAGTACTTC.

The chain joins TRBV13 to TRBJ2-6; no reliable D call. Deletions cut 0 bases from V and 0 bases from J, with 9 bases between. This CDR3 is built from 17 residues. The germline gives CDR1 PRHDT, CDR2 FYEKMQ (reference sequence). The CDR3 spells CASSLGGRVSGANVLTF. The DNA of the CDR3 is TGTGCCAGCAGCTTAGGGGGAAGGGTCTCTGGGGCCAACGTCCTGACTTTC.

This clone appeared once. V usage is TRBV2 and J usage is TRBJ1-6, with D perhaps matching TRBD1 (5 bases). Trimming stripped 6 bases from V and 6 bases from J, with 12 bases between. The CDR3 is 14 residues long. Looked up from germline, CDR1 is SNHLY and CDR2 is FYNNEI. CDR3 loop: CASSSGGGNSPLHF. The CDR3 DNA is TGTGCCAGCAGCTCGGGGGGTGGTAATTCACCCCTCCACTTT.

The gene calls are TRBV19 and TRBJ2-7; 8 positions match TRBD1. With 10 bases clipped from V and 7 bases from J, the junction kept 15 bases outside the gene matches. Per germline, CDR1 LNHDA and CDR2 SQIVND (reference sequence). The CDR3 is made up of 14 amino acids. CDR3 sequence reads: CATSPGQAGWEQYF. In DNA, the CDR3 is TGTGCCACCTCTCCGGGACAGGCTGGGTGGGAGCAGTACTTC.

This clone has a single count. The chain couples TRBV27 to TRBJ1-2; 9 bases are shared with TRBD1. This CDR3 region has 15 residues. CDR1 and CDR2 (germline): MNHEY, SMNVEV (reference sequence). The V gene end was trimmed by 5 bases and the J gene end by 2 bases; junction bases not matched to a gene: 6. As DNA, the CDR3 is TGTGCCAGCAGTCCGTGGACAGGGGAGAACTATGGCTACACCTTC. It yields the protein CASSPWTGENYGYTF.

This rearrangement joins TRBV10-1 to TRBJ2-5; D might be TRBD1 (6 bases). In germline, CDR1 is WNHNN, CDR2 SYGVQD (reference sequence). The CDR3 loop spans 17 amino acids. The germline V and J ends were trimmed by 0 bases and 5 bases, with 19 bases remaining between them. The CDR3 DNA is TGCGCCAGCAGTGAGTCAGCCCCCAGGGGCGAGTGGGAGACCCAGTACTTC. Encoded protein: CASSESAPRGEWETQYF.

The chain combines TRBV10-2 with TRBJ2-2; 10 nucleotides line up with TRBD1. V lost 8 bases to trimming and J lost 6 bases; unmatched junction nucleotides: 6. The CDR3 runs 14 residues. Germline CDR1 reads WSHSY; CDR2 reads SAAADI. The CDR3 bases are TGCGCCAGCGGGACAGGGGTAATCGCCGGGGAGCTGTTTTTT. Its protein is CASGTGVIAGELFF.

This rearrangement joins TRBV18 to TRBJ2-3; 8 bases align to TRBD1. This CDR3 has 15 amino acids. The J segment lost 2 bases and the V segment lost 2 bases, leaving 3 bases of the junction unmatched. Germline V gene data show CDR1 as KGHSH and CDR2 as LQKENI. The CDR3 sequence is CASSPGGQDTDTQYF. Here the CDR3 DNA reads TGTGCCAGCTCACCAGGGGGACAGGACACAGATACGCAGTATTTT.

The CDR3: CASSPDGWNYGYTF. Here the CDR3 DNA reads TGTGCCAGCAGCCCCGATGGGTGGAACTATGGCTACACCTTC. The chain is built from TRBV6-6 and TRBJ1-2, with D unresolved. The CDR3 is 14 amino acids. Germline CDR1 is MNHNY and CDR2 is SVGAGI (reference sequence). V lost 6 bases and J 2 bases, leaving 13 bases between the germline ends.

J is TRBJ1-5 and V is TRBV30, with a tentative D call TRBD1 (5 bases). This CDR3 has 16 residues. In germline, CDR1 is GTSNPN, CDR2 SVGIG (reference sequence). V lost 1 base to trimming and J lost 6 bases, with 19 bases between them. The CDR3 sequence is CAWSARAGAQGQPQHF. The CDR3 DNA reads TGTGCCTGGAGTGCCCGCGCCGGGGCCCAGGGTCAGCCCCAGCATTTT.

This sequence joins TRBV28 and TRBJ1-5, with D unresolved. Germline CDR1 MDHEN, CDR2 SYDVKM. The CDR3 totals 12 residues. Between the trimmed V and J ends, which lost 2 bases and 6 bases, there was a span of 5 bases. In nucleotides, the CDR3 is TGTGCCAGCAGTTTAGCAGGTCAGCCCCAGCATTTT. Translation gives CASSLAGQPQHF.

The CDR3, as DNA: TGTGCCAGCAGTGGAGGGGGCTTAGGACAAGAGACCCAGTACTTC. Protein: CASSGGGLGQETQYF. The chain couples TRBV25-1 to TRBJ2-5, with 7 bases that match TRBD1. This CDR3 comprises 15 residues. V lost 4 bases and J lost 2; bases outside the gene matches: 7. The germline CDR1 and CDR2 sequences are MGHDK and SYGVNS.

The chain combines TRBV18 with TRBJ2-5; D unresolved. V was trimmed by 0 bases and J by 2 bases, leaving 7 bases between them. The CDR3 length is 14 residues. Germline V gives CDR1 KGHSH, CDR2 LQKENI. In DNA, the CDR3 is TGTGCCAGCTCACCACCGAGTGTACAAGAGACCCAGTACTTC. Its translation is CASSPPSVQETQYF.

This chain links TRBV28 with TRBJ2-7, with 9 bases aligning to TRBD1. The CDR3 is 15 residues long. Germline V CDR1 and CDR2: MDHEN, SYDVKM. V dropped 7 bases and J dropped 2; count of bases not matched to a gene: 9. CDR3 DNA sequence: TGTGCCAGCACCTCACCGGGACAGGGAACCTACGAGCAGTACTTC. This gives the protein CASTSPGQGTYEQYF.

This clone was recorded once. V is TRBV9 and J is TRBJ2-7; TRBD1 is a possible D gene (5 bases). The CDR3 is made up of 13 amino acids. Trimming pared 4 bases from V and 5 bases from J, leaving 13 bases between. Germline CDR1 SGDLS, CDR2 YYNGEE. This CDR3 reads CASSRRGSDEQYF. CDR3 DNA sequence: TGTGCCAGCAGCCGTAGGGGCAGCGACGAGCAGTACTTC.

V gene TRBV6-1 combines with J gene TRBJ2-1; TRBD1 agrees at 8 bases. This CDR3 region has 13 residues. Germline CDR1 MNHNS, CDR2 SASEGT. V shed 7 bases, J shed 6 bases, and the junction held 5 bases outside the gene matches. CDR3 region: CASTGTGLNEQFF. CDR3 nucleotide sequence: TGTGCCAGCACGGGGACAGGACTCAATGAGCAGTTCTTC.

The chain joins TRBV18 to TRBJ2-3; 7 bases align to TRBD2. The CDR3 is 15 amino acids. Germline V gene data show CDR1 as KGHSH and CDR2 as LQKENI. V dropped 3 bases and J dropped 3; count of bases not matched to a gene: 6. Here the CDR3 reads CASSPRSGRTDTQYF. DNA of the CDR3: TGTGCCAGCTCACCTCGCTCCGGGAGGACAGATACGCAGTATTTT. The full variable domain, its missing parts supplied by reference TRBV18 and TRBJ2-3, is NAGVMQNPRHLVRRRGQEARLRCSPMKGHSHVYWYRQLPEEGLKFMVYLQKENIIDESGMPKERFSAEFPKEGPSILRIQQVVRGDSAAYFCASSPRSGRTDTQYFGPGTRLTVL.

This chain joins TRBV6-1 and TRBJ2-7; 12 bases are a match to TRBD1. CDR1 and CDR2 (germline): MNHNS, SASEGT. V gave up 5 bases and J gave up 5 bases; unmatched junction bases: 4. The CDR3 spans 14 residues. The CDR3 reads CASSPGQGADEQYF. CDR3 sequence (DNA): TGTGCCAGCAGTCCGGGACAGGGGGCGGACGAGCAGTACTTC.

The chain employs TRBV7-2 and TRBJ2-3, with 14 bases identical to TRBD2. This CDR3 region has 16 residues. Germline V gives CDR1 SGHTA, CDR2 FQGNSA. V shed 6 bases, J shed 3 bases, and the junction held 5 bases outside the gene matches. The CDR3 region has the DNA TGTGCCAGCAGGCGGACTAGCGGGAGGTTGACAGATACGCAGTATTTT. Its translation: CASRRTSGRLTDTQYF. The full variable domain, with the rest looked up from reference TRBV7-2 and TRBJ2-3, is GAGVSQSPSNKVTEKGKDVELRCDPISGHTALYWYRQSLGQGLEFLIYFQGNSAPDKSGLPSDRFSAERTGGSVSTLTIQRTQQEDSAVYLCASRRTSGRLTDTQYFGPGTRLTVL.

The chain recombines TRBV9 with TRBJ2-5, with 7 bases lining up with TRBD1. The DNA end is more similar to TRBJ2-7, so the J call may be wrong. The CDR3 has 14 residues. Germline values: CDR1 SGDLS, CDR2 YYNGEE. The CDR3 sequence is CASSSGTASYEQYF. CDR3 nucleotides: TGTGCCAGCAGCTCGGGGACAGCATCCTACGAGCAGTACTTC.

This clone was seen just once. The chain combines TRBV7-6 with TRBJ1-4; D is ambiguous. Per germline, CDR1 SGHVS and CDR2 FNYEAQ. V lost 5 bases, J lost 3 bases, and 16 bases lay in between. The CDR3 spans 16 residues. CDR3 sequence (DNA): TGTGCCAGCAGCCCAGAGCGTAGTACGGCTAATGAAAAACTGTTTTTT. This sequence encodes CASSPERSTANEKLFF.

The chain employs TRBV6-1 and TRBJ2-7; D is perhaps TRBD1 or TRBD2 (5 bases each). CDR1 MNHNS and CDR2 SASEGT come from the germline V gene. The CDR3 has 15 amino acids. The V end lost 3 bases, the J end lost 0 bases, and 12 bases lay between the germline ends. In DNA, the CDR3 is TGTGCCAGCAGTGAGGGACCCCTGAGCTCCTACGAGCAGTACTTC. It specifies CASSEGPLSSYEQYF.

This chain uses TRBV5-1 with TRBJ2-7, with 16 bases fitting TRBD2. The J segment lost 8 bases and the V segment lost 4 bases, leaving 3 bases of the junction unmatched. Germline values: CDR1 SGHRS, CDR2 YFSETQ. The CDR3 is made up of 14 amino acids. The CDR3 here is CASSRGLAGGQQYF. CDR3 nucleotides: TGCGCCAGCAGCAGGGGACTAGCGGGAGGGCAGCAGTACTTC.

V is TRBV10-3 and J is TRBJ2-7; TRBD1 aligns across 7 bases. The CDR3 runs 14 residues. After removal of 8 bases from V and 1 base from J, the junction contained 8 bases not matched to a gene. Germline-derived CDR1 and CDR2 are ENHRY and SYGVKD. The CDR3 loop is CAICSQDRSYEQYF. CDR3 sequence (DNA): TGTGCCATCTGTTCACAGGACAGGTCCTACGAGCAGTACTTC.

This clone has just one count. This rearrangement joins TRBV9 to TRBJ2-5, with 8 bases lining up with TRBD1. V shed 0 bases and J 3 bases; nucleotides not matched to a gene: 4. The CDR3 is 15 amino acids. Germline V gene lookup returns CDR1 SGDLS and CDR2 YYNGEE. DNA for the CDR3: TGTGCCAGCAGCGTAGGTTCAGGGGGCGAAGAGACCCAGTACTTC. It encodes CASSVGSGGEETQYF.

The chain recombines TRBV6-1 with TRBJ1-6; D is perhaps TRBD1 (6 bases). Per the germline V gene, CDR1 is MNHNS and CDR2 is SASEGT. Trimming pared 7 bases from V and 7 bases from J, leaving 11 bases between. The CDR3 sequence is 13 residues long. CDR3 DNA: TGTGCCAGCAACGGGGGGCTCAATTCACCCCTCCACTTT. Translating it yields CASNGGLNSPLHF.

This chain connects TRBV19 to TRBJ2-5; D possibly corresponds to TRBD2 (6 bases). Between the trimmed V and J ends, which lost 3 bases and 3 bases, there was a span of 8 bases. Germline V gene sequence: CDR1 LNHDA, CDR2 SQIVND (reference sequence). This CDR3 has 13 residues. As DNA, the CDR3 is TGTGCCAGTAGTATCTTAGCGGAAGAGACCCAGTACTTC. This encodes CASSILAEETQYF.

This chain links TRBV9 with TRBJ1-6; D is ambiguous. The V gene lost 3 bases and the J gene lost 8 bases, with 12 bases spanning the gap. CDR1 and CDR2 from the germline V gene are SGDLS and YYNGEE. The CDR3 extends over 14 amino acids. DNA of the CDR3: TGTGCCAGCAGCGCCCTACAAGGCGATTCACCCCTCCACTTT. Residues: CASSALQGDSPLHF.